The table lists the clone carrying this TCR beta chain with many counts. The target antigen is unknown. With V trimmed by 4 bases and J by 3 bases, 7 bases remained unmatched. This CDR3 comprises 15 residues. The data originate from a study of T-cell reconstitution after alpha-beta-depleted transplantation in children. Whole-study findings and limits: Some patients showed high day-60 TCRbeta diversity, which derived from surviving recipient T cells and thymic progenitors. Several hundred graft clones that had expanded were reportedly the source of alpha-beta T cells about two months after transplant. T cells produced anew were the main source of T-cell counts and diversity one year after transplant.

Molecular barcoding with unique molecular identifiers was used for the TCRbeta library. Each CDR3 protein gets one entry after TCRdb re-called the PCR reads with MiXCR. The profile shows some 310,000 distinct CDR3 sequences, more than 20% of them singletons. The chain employs TRBV12-3 or TRBV12-4 and TRBJ2-7; 9 nucleotides line up with TRBD2. The receptor's source is a male patient aged 5 to 17 who had a stem cell transplant for acute lymphoblastic leukemia, so the T cells may come from the graft donor. This sample comprised PBMCs, mostly from graft donor cells, obtained 180 days after TCRalphabeta/CD19-depleted stem cell transplant. The CDR3 sequence is CASSSLAGGYYEQYF. CDR3 coding DNA: TGTGCCAGCAGTTCACTAGCGGGTGGATACTACGAGCAGTACTTC.